Listed here are 21 T cell receptor beta chains from one sample, sequenced in a study of T cell responses to AZD1222 COVID-19 vaccine. TCRdb's copy holds only in-frame clones and misses some; the assay was immunoSEQ multiplex PCR. The repertoire consists of approximately 74,000 clones, with around four fifths occurring once and the leading ten covering 25%. The sample consisted of peripheral blood, taken 28 days after the second AZD1222 dose. The source is an adult who received the AZD1222 COVID-19 vaccine.

This clone was recorded a few times. The chain carries TRBV4-2 and TRBJ1-6; 9 bases match TRBD1. CDR1 and CDR2 from the germline V gene are LGHNA and YNFKEQ. V lost 0 bases and J lost 5; bases outside the gene matches: 5. This CDR3 contains 17 residues. The CDR3 DNA reads as TGTGCCAGCAGCCAAGAATCCCGGGACAGGGATAATTCACCCCTCCACTTT. Amino acid sequence: CASSQESRDRDNSPLHF.

The chain combines TRBV11-2 with TRBJ2-5, with 7 bases aligning to TRBD1. With 9 bases clipped from V and 2 bases from J, the junction kept 3 bases outside the gene matches. The CDR3 is 12 amino acids. The germline CDR1 and CDR2 sequences are SGHAT and FQNNGV. CDR3 amino acids: CASRDSQETQYF. The CDR3 DNA sequence: TGTGCCAGTAGGGACAGTCAAGAGACCCAGTACTTC.

This clone showed up just once. This chain links TRBV24-1 with TRBJ2-1; possibly TRBD1 or TRBD2 for D (5 bases each). V was clipped by 8 bases and J by 9 bases, with 16 bases between them. The CDR3 length is 13 residues. Per the germline V gene, CDR1 is KGHDR and CDR2 is SFDVKD. The DNA of the CDR3 is TGTGCCACCAAGGGAGAAGGTGGGGGTGAGCAGTTCTTC. This codes for CATKGEGGGEQFF.

As regards this clone: A junction end diverges from the germline sequence, so it may reflect a read error. The chain is built from TRBV12-3 or TRBV12-4 and TRBJ2-4; perhaps TRBD2 as D (7 bases). This CDR3 comprises 12 residues. CDR3 in DNA: TGTGCCAGCAGTTTATCCCCCTCGGGGGGCGACTTC. This codes for CASSLSPSGGDF.

This rearrangement joins TRBV7-8 to TRBJ1-6, with D tentatively TRBD1 (5 bases). Germline lookup yields CDR1 SGHVS and CDR2 FQNEAQ. The CDR3 runs to 13 residues. Trimming left V 7 bases short and J 5 bases short, with 9 bases between. CDR3 in amino acids: CASTADNNSPLHF. DNA of the CDR3: TGTGCCAGCACCGCGGACAATAATTCACCCCTCCACTTT.

V is TRBV7-9 and J is TRBJ2-1; 8 positions agree with TRBD2. The trim removed 5 bases at V and 0 bases at J, leaving 6 bases unmatched. CDR3 size: 16 residues. Germline assignment: CDR1 SEHNR and CDR2 FQNEAQ (reference sequence). CDR3: CASSKTSGSSYNEQFF. CDR3 DNA sequence: TGTGCCAGCAGCAAAACTAGCGGAAGCTCCTACAATGAGCAGTTCTTC.

The genes are TRBV5-5 and TRBJ2-1; a weak D match, TRBD1 (6 bases). Germline CDR1 and CDR2: SGHKS and YYEKEE (reference sequence). CDR3 length equals 11 residues. V dropped 1 base and J dropped 14 bases, with 10 bases sitting between them. Here the CDR3 DNA reads TGTGCCAGCAGCTTGACAGGGAGCGAGTTCTTC. Translating gives CASSLTGSEFF.

This clone was counted between two and nine times. The V call is TRBV5-4, the J call TRBJ1-3; TRBD1 matches at 7 bases. The CDR3 extends over 14 amino acids. Per germline, CDR1 SGHNT and CDR2 YYREEE (reference sequence). V dropped 4 bases and J dropped 10; count of bases not matched to a gene: 11. The CDR3 nucleotides are TGTGCCAGCAGCCCGTCGGACAGGCCAACGACCATATATTTT. It translates to CASSPSDRPTTIYF. Based on the CDR3 plus reference TRBV5-4 and TRBJ1-3, the full variable domain is ETGVTQSPTHLIKTRGQQVTLRCSSQSGHNTVSWYQQALGQGPQFIFQYYREEENGRGNFPPRFSGLQFPNYSSELNVNALELDDSALYLCASSPSDRPTTIYFGEGSWLTVV.

The V call is TRBV10-3, the J call TRBJ2-3; perhaps D is TRBD1 or TRBD2 (6 bases each). The ends were cut back, 7 bases at V and 3 bases at J, with 17 bases in the middle. The CDR3 extends over 15 amino acids. Germline V gives CDR1 ENHRY, CDR2 SYGVKD. As DNA, the CDR3 is TGTGCCATCACAAAAGGGACTCAGGGGACAGATACGCAGTATTTT. Its translation: CAITKGTQGTDTQYF.

The chain couples TRBV28 to TRBJ1-1; 8 bases agree with TRBD1. V lost 1 base, J lost 4 bases, and 2 bases stayed unmatched. This CDR3 contains 14 residues. Germline assignment: CDR1 MDHEN and CDR2 SYDVKM. DNA for the CDR3: TGTGCCAGCAGTTTATCTACAGGGGGCACTGAAGCTTTCTTT. Its translation: CASSLSTGGTEAFF.

This chain uses TRBV2 with TRBJ1-5; D perhaps matches TRBD1 (5 bases). Germline loops: CDR1 SNHLY, CDR2 FYNNEI. The CDR3 extends over 12 amino acids. V was trimmed by 10 bases and J by 10 bases, leaving 17 bases between them. For the CDR3, the DNA is TGTGCCATAAAAGAGGGGACGGGACCCCAGCATTTT. Protein product: CAIKEGTGPQHF. The variable domain in full, completed from reference TRBV2 and TRBJ1-5, reads EPEVTQTPSHQVTQMGQEVILRCVPISNHLYFYWYRQILGQKVEFLVSFYNNEISEKSEIFDDQFSVERPDGSNFTLKIRSTKLEDSAMYFCAIKEGTGPQHFGDGTRLSIL.

This chain connects TRBV19 to TRBJ2-3, with TRBD1 matching over 9 bases. The CDR3 totals 14 residues. V was clipped by 5 bases and J by 4 bases; unmatched bases: 4. Germline CDR1 is LNHDA and CDR2 is SQIVND (reference sequence). CDR3 in amino acids: CASSDRGASDTQYF. CDR3 sequence (DNA): TGTGCCAGTAGTGACAGGGGGGCCTCAGATACGCAGTATTTT.

This clone was seen more than once but under ten times. The rearrangement links TRBV25-1 to TRBJ1-1; TRBD1 might be the D (6 bases). V was pared by 4 bases and J by 1 base, with 19 bases between. The germline V gene encodes CDR1 MGHDK and CDR2 SYGVNS. The CDR3 consists of 17 residues. CDR3 residues: CASSAIAGGAGNTEAFF. CDR3 nucleotides: TGTGCCAGCAGTGCCATCGCTGGGGGGGCAGGGAACACTGAAGCTTTCTTT.

This chain connects TRBV27 to TRBJ2-5; 8 bases match TRBD1. Germline V CDR1 and CDR2: MNHEY, SMNVEV (reference sequence). After removal of 9 bases from V and 2 bases from J, the junction contained 11 bases not matched to a gene. This CDR3 is 15 amino acids long. As DNA, the CDR3 is TGTGCCAGTAAAGAGGCCAGGGGGCGACAAGAGACCCAGTACTTC. Residues: CASKEARGRQETQYF.

The chain has TRBV2 and TRBJ1-6; D gene unclear. There are 12 residues in the CDR3. Between the trimmed V and J ends, which lost 6 bases and 7 bases, there was a span of 7 bases. Germline V gene data show CDR1 as SNHLY and CDR2 as FYNNEI. DNA of the CDR3: TGTGCCAGCAGGCCCTCAAATTCACCCCTCCACTTT. Translated: CASRPSNSPLHF.

This clone turned up a few times. The CDR3 region is CASSGDLNTEAFF. The DNA of the CDR3 is TGCGCCAGCAGCGGGGACCTGAACACTGAAGCTTTCTTT. The V and J genes are TRBV10-1 and TRBJ1-1, with a weak D call TRBD1 (5 bases). CDR3 length equals 13 residues. V dropped 6 bases and J dropped 0 bases, with 8 bases sitting between them. Per germline, CDR1 WNHNN and CDR2 SYGVQD (reference sequence).

The chain couples TRBV5-1 to TRBJ2-5, with a weak D call TRBD2 (6 bases). The CDR3 has 15 amino acids. Trimming took off 4 bases at V and 5 bases at J, with 18 bases between the two ends. Looked up from germline, CDR1 is SGHRS and CDR2 is YFSETQ. Here the CDR3 reads CASSPSGLPAETQYF. For the CDR3, the DNA is TGCGCCAGCAGCCCCTCTGGACTACCGGCGGAGACCCAGTACTTC. Full variable domain (rest looked up from reference TRBV5-1 and TRBJ2-5): KAGVTQTPRYLIKTRGQQVTLSCSPISGHRSVSWYQQTPGQGLQFLFEYFSETQRNKGNFPGRFSGRQFSNSRSEMNVSTLELGDSALYLCASSPSGLPAETQYFGPGTRLLVL.

This chain links TRBV10-3 with TRBJ1-5, with TRBD1 as a possible D gene (6 bases). This CDR3 region has 16 residues. Germline V gene lookup returns CDR1 ENHRY and CDR2 SYGVKD. V dropped 4 bases and J dropped 6 bases, with 19 bases sitting between them. This CDR3 is CAISGQGTEGGQPQHF. The CDR3 region has the DNA TGTGCCATCAGTGGTCAGGGGACCGAGGGAGGTCAGCCCCAGCATTTT.

The rearrangement links TRBV19 to TRBJ1-1; 9 nucleotides align to TRBD1. Per the germline V gene, CDR1 is LNHDA and CDR2 is SQIVND (reference sequence). V dropped 4 bases and J dropped 0; count of bases not matched to a gene: 3. The CDR3 covers 15 residues. CDR3 sequence (DNA): TGTGCCAGTAGTACAGGGACAGGGATGAACACTGAAGCTTTCTTT. As protein: CASSTGTGMNTEAFF.

The chain carries TRBV9 and TRBJ1-2; D is perhaps TRBD1 (5 bases). The CDR3 is 14 amino acids. The ends were cut back, 4 bases at V and 4 bases at J, with 14 bases in the middle. CDR1 and CDR2 (germline): SGDLS, YYNGEE. The CDR3 region is CASSSRDGPYGYTF. The CDR3 region has the DNA TGTGCCAGCAGCTCCAGGGACGGCCCCTATGGCTACACCTTC.

The rearrangement links TRBV6-5 to TRBJ1-2; D might be TRBD1 (6 bases). V was clipped by 5 bases and J by 6 bases, with 19 bases between them. The V gene's germline CDR1 is MNHEY and CDR2 SVGAGI. The CDR3 consists of 15 residues. CDR3 region: CASSPRGGAMNGYTF. CDR3 DNA: TGTGCCAGCAGTCCACGCGGGGGGGCTATGAATGGCTACACCTTC.